This TCR beta chain comes out of a study of PD-L1 blockade in urothelial cancer (dated by TCRdb to about 2017). Describing the broader study: All patients started therapy around 2014 and received atezolizumab 1,200 mg intravenously every 3 weeks. TCR sequencing covered pretreatment tumor samples and matched, serially collected peripheral blood taken before and after atezolizumab treatment. Patients had an ECOG performance status of 0 or 1 and had received between 0 and 3 prior chemotherapy regimens. The study was an exploratory multi-omic analysis of somatic, immune and clinical correlates of response to PD-L1 blockade with atezolizumab in urothelial cancer. Pretreatment blood TCR-seq was available for under 35 patients, at least one posttreatment blood collection was obtained for about 24 patients, and tumor TCR-seq was available for about 24 patients. Eight to ten patients achieved durable clinical benefit and fewer than 25 did not. About 85% of the roughly 29 patients were males with bladder-origin urothelial cancer, and 18 of 29 reported a prior smoking history. Blood samples gave median yields of around 140,000 T cells and some 80,000 unique TCRs, along with a median clonality of 0.080. Blood samples were analyzed 3 weeks after the start of treatment (second dose) and 6 weeks after the start of treatment. In the same patients who had TCR sequencing, pretreatment tumors also underwent whole exome sequencing and RNA sequencing. Durable clinical benefit meant progression-free survival longer than 6 months, and TCR features were also tested against progression-free and overall survival.

The sample holds a few counts of this clone. Its specific antigen is unknown. Base qualities are missing; no much larger clone stands one base away. What the authors observed across the whole study: Because of the small sample size (n ≈ 27) and the many exploratory analyses performed, the results are intended to be regarded as hypothesis-generating. A pretreatment peripheral blood TCR clonality below the median was linked to improved progression-free and overall survival. Patients with durable benefit showed greater expansion of tumor-associated TCR clones in peripheral blood 3 weeks after starting treatment (n of about 22, p = 0.022).

To estimate absolute template abundance from read counts, synthetic TCR analog templates were spiked into each PCR. TCRbeta CDR3 regions were amplified from genomic DNA with bias-controlled V and J gene primers using the immunoSEQ assay. Sequencing of rearranged TCRbeta segments was performed at approximately 20X coverage. In the source study's methods: Clustering was used to correct sequencing errors, and CDR3s were annotated against IMGT so that V, D and J genes could be assigned. Downstream analyses used only productive TCRbeta rearrangements, leaving out any out-of-frame or stop-codon sequences. Clonality was calculated as one minus the Shannon entropy normalized by the log of the number of unique productive sequences. Fisher's exact test with Benjamini-Hochberg correction, at a threshold of adjusted p below 0.01, was used to find clones that differed between time points or between blood and tumor. TCRdb obtained this table from immuneACCESS and retained in-frame rearrangements with V and J assigned. These tables miss some clones; where compared with another copy, unresolved V genes account for less than half of the shortfall, and the remainder is unexplained. V and J calls and clone size follow that table, whereas D and trimming were derived from the DNA. The sample table holds about 38,000 clones, of which 80% to 90% were seen once. The ten largest make up about a quarter of the sample.

Sample time point, as interpreted from the label and publication: peripheral blood 6 weeks after treatment start. A cohort of roughly 30 patients with locally advanced or metastatic urothelial carcinoma, treated at Memorial Sloan Kettering on a trial protocol, was included. Peripheral blood mononuclear cells were collected pretreatment and during treatment, at between 1 and 8 total time points per patient. The Qiagen DNeasy Blood extraction kit was used to purify genomic DNA from total PBMCs and tumor samples. PBMCs were collected pretreatment and during treatment and were isolated and stored as previously described. Clipping removes 3 bases from V and 4 bases from J, with 4 as the unmatched junction base count. CDR3 length: 14 amino acids, cysteine to phenylalanine. CDR3 DNA only is kept here, 42 bases in frame from base 1. CDR1 and CDR2, looked up from the germline V gene (reference sequence), are GTSNPN and SVGIG.

The sequenced sample was PBMCs, obtained around atezolizumab (anti-PD-L1) treatment. The chain is assembled from TRBV30 and TRBJ2-3, with 10 bases matching TRBD2. The receptor comes from a man aged 55 to 70 with urothelial cancer. This receptor has the CDR3 CAWRGLAGADTQYF. The nucleotide sequence is TGTGCCTGGAGAGGGCTAGCGGGAGCAGATACGCAGTATTTT.